The 21 T cell receptor beta chains given below trace back to one sample, sequenced in a study of T cell changes during pregnancy in multiple sclerosis. Some clones are missing from TCRdb's copy, which holds only in-frame ones; the method was immunoSEQ multiplex PCR. The sample gives around 40,000 clones, roughly nine tenths of which show up once; around 1.2% is in the top ten. Source: CD4+ T cells from peripheral blood mononuclear cells, taken in the first trimester of pregnancy. The receptors were sampled from a female donor with multiple sclerosis, enrolled in a pregnancy study.

The DNA for the CDR3 is TGTGCCAGCAGCTTAGGGCGGGAGACCACCGGGGAGCTGTTTTTT. Translation gives CASSLGRETTGELFF. The chain carries TRBV13 and TRBJ2-2, with 7 positions matching TRBD2. CDR3 size: 15 residues. The germline V gene has CDR1 PRHDT and CDR2 FYEKMQ (reference sequence). V lost 0 bases and J lost 4; bases outside the gene matches: 2.

V usage is TRBV5-1 and J usage is TRBJ2-1; 9 bases fit TRBD2. From germline, CDR1 is SGHRS and CDR2 YFSETQ. V shed 0 bases and J 7 bases; nucleotides not matched to a gene: 5. The CDR3 runs 15 residues. The CDR3: CASSLALAGANEQFF. In nucleotides, the CDR3 is TGCGCCAGCAGCTTGGCACTAGCGGGCGCTAATGAGCAGTTCTTC.

The V call is TRBV27, the J call TRBJ2-2; D is undetermined. In germline, CDR1 is MNHEY, CDR2 SMNVEV (reference sequence). The CDR3 sequence is 17 residues long. V gave up 5 bases and J gave up 1 base, with 17 bases separating them. The CDR3 region is CASSPMSLLLNTGELFF. DNA of the CDR3: TGTGCCAGCAGTCCGATGAGCCTCCTGTTGAACACCGGGGAGCTGTTTTTT.

This clone was seen more than once but under ten times. This sequence joins TRBV4-3 and TRBJ2-7; 8 bases agree with TRBD1. Trimming took 3 bases from V and 2 from J; bases not matched to a gene: 3. Germline CDR1 LGHNA, CDR2 YSLEER. This CDR3 is built from 14 residues. The CDR3: CASSQRTGPYEQYF. The DNA for the CDR3 is TGCGCCAGCAGCCAGAGGACAGGGCCCTACGAGCAGTACTTC.

The chain joins TRBV15 to TRBJ2-7; D is possibly TRBD2 (5 bases). The CDR3 length is 14 residues. The V gene lost 1 base and the J gene lost 2 bases, with 9 bases spanning the gap. Germline CDR1 reads LNHNV; CDR2 reads YYDKDF (reference sequence). As DNA, the CDR3 is TGTGCCACCAGCAGAGCAGCGGAGCCCTACGAGCAGTACTTC. Protein: CATSRAAEPYEQYF.

This clone turned up a few times. V usage is TRBV18 and J usage is TRBJ1-1; D gene unclear. Trimming removed 1 base from V and 0 bases from J, with 21 bases in between. This CDR3 is 19 amino acids long. Germline values: CDR1 KGHSH, CDR2 LQKENI. CDR3 DNA sequence: TGTGCCAGCTCACCACTGGCCCCCCGGGAGCCTGGGATGAACACTGAAGCTTTCTTT. Residues: CASSPLAPREPGMNTEAFF.

The DNA of the CDR3 is TGTGCCAGCTCCCCTGGACTGAGCAATCAGCCCCAGCATTTT. As protein: CASSPGLSNQPQHF. The chain employs TRBV18 and TRBJ1-5, with D unresolved. Germline CDR1 is KGHSH and CDR2 is LQKENI. The CDR3 extends over 14 amino acids. The V end lost 6 bases, the J end lost 1 base, and 10 bases lay between the germline ends.

The J gene is TRBJ2-2, the V gene TRBV4-1; tentative D call: TRBD2 (6 bases). Germline-derived CDR1 and CDR2 are MGHRA and YSYEKL. The length of the CDR3 is 18 residues. V lost 1 base to trimming and J lost 3 bases, with 18 bases between them. This CDR3 reads CASSQGVAGITDTGELFF. CDR3 sequence (DNA): TGCGCCAGCAGCCAAGGAGTGGCGGGGATAACAGACACCGGGGAGCTGTTTTTT.

In its sample, this clone was seen once. This rearrangement joins TRBV5-1 to TRBJ1-1, with D unclear. The CDR3 contains 14 residues. V gave up 4 bases and J gave up 3 bases, with 13 bases separating them. CDR1 and CDR2 (germline): SGHRS, YFSETQ. The CDR3 sequence: CASSLLASDTEAFF. The CDR3 nucleotides are TGCGCCAGCAGCCTACTCGCCTCCGACACTGAAGCTTTCTTT.

J is TRBJ2-7 and V is TRBV19, with 9 bases identical to TRBD1. This CDR3 comprises 15 residues. Germline CDR1 LNHDA, CDR2 SQIVND (reference sequence). The J segment lost 7 bases and the V segment lost 5 bases, leaving 12 bases of the junction unmatched. The CDR3: CASSLGTGPLGEQYF. DNA of the CDR3: TGTGCCAGTAGTCTCGGGACAGGGCCTCTGGGGGAGCAGTACTTC.

By frequency in the sample, this clone is medium-sized. CDR3 nucleotide sequence: TGCGCCAGCAGCCAAGATCGGGACAGACAACAAGAGACCCAGTACTTC. Translating gives CASSQDRDRQQETQYF. The chain combines TRBV4-1 with TRBJ2-5; the match to TRBD1 covers 7 bases. V was pared by 0 bases and J by 2 bases, with 6 bases of the junction left unmatched. This CDR3 contains 16 residues. Germline CDR1 reads MGHRA; CDR2 reads YSYEKL.

J is TRBJ2-2 and V is TRBV11-2; 9 bases match TRBD2. The CDR3 loop spans 16 amino acids. Germline values: CDR1 SGHAT, CDR2 FQNNGV. Losses at the gene ends were 2 bases for V and 6 bases for J; bases not matched to a gene: 7. The CDR3 protein is CASSLSLAGPPGELFF. CDR3 DNA sequence: TGTGCCAGCAGCTTATCCCTAGCGGGACCCCCCGGGGAGCTGTTTTTT.

This clone was seen a single time. The sample contains more than one DNA sequence encoding this CDR3. The rearrangement uses TRBV7-9 and TRBJ2-5; perhaps TRBD1 as D (6 bases). Germline CDR1 is SEHNR and CDR2 is FQNEAQ (reference sequence). Trimming took 4 bases from V and 0 from J, leaving 9 bases between them. This CDR3 contains 14 residues. The CDR3 protein is CASSSYRDQETQYF. CDR3 nucleotides: TGTGCCAGCAGCTCCTACAGGGACCAAGAGACCCAGTACTTC. Full variable domain (rest looked up from reference TRBV7-9 and TRBJ2-5): DTGVSQNPRHKITKRGQNVTFRCDPISEHNRLYWYRQTLGQGPEFLTYFQNEAQLEKSRLLSDRFSAERPKGSFSTLEIQRTEQGDSAMYLCASSSYRDQETQYFGPGTRLLVL.

The sample holds one count of this clone. For the CDR3, the DNA is TGTGCCAGCAGCTTAAGGACAGGGGGCCAGGGCACCGGGGAGCTGTTTTTT. It yields the protein CASSLRTGGQGTGELFF. V usage is TRBV7-3 and J usage is TRBJ2-2; 11 nucleotides agree with TRBD1. CDR1 is SGHTA and CDR2 is FQGTGA in the germline V gene. The CDR3 covers 17 residues. The V and J ends lost 1 base and 4 bases, in that order; junction bases with no gene match: 5.

This chain uses TRBV27 with TRBJ2-7; D possibly corresponds to TRBD2 (6 bases). Trimming pared 5 bases from V and 0 bases from J, leaving 17 bases between. There are 16 residues in the CDR3. CDR1 MNHEY and CDR2 SMNVEV come from the germline V gene (reference sequence). The CDR3 DNA sequence: TGTGCCAGCAGTCCCGCGGGACGTCTAAGCTCCTACGAGCAGTACTTC. Its translation is CASSPAGRLSSYEQYF.

This sequence joins TRBV18 and TRBJ2-5, with unresolved D. V was trimmed by 3 bases and J by 3 bases, leaving 5 bases between them. The CDR3 totals 12 residues. CDR1 is KGHSH, CDR2 LQKENI, per germline. This CDR3 reads CASSPPEETQYF. CDR3 in DNA: TGTGCCAGCTCACCTCCCGAAGAGACCCAGTACTTC.

The V gene is TRBV29-1, the J gene TRBJ1-4, with TRBD1 identical over 10 bases. This CDR3 is 13 amino acids long. The germline V gene encodes CDR1 SQVTM and CDR2 ANQGSEA. J gave up 8 bases and V 3 bases, and 3 bases lay outside the gene matches. This CDR3 is CSVETGGNEKLFF. Here the CDR3 DNA reads TGCAGCGTTGAGACAGGGGGCAACGAAAAACTGTTTTTT.

The rearrangement joins TRBV5-1 to TRBJ2-5; TRBD1 aligns across 7 bases. This CDR3 comprises 13 residues. V was clipped by 4 bases and J by 2 bases; unmatched bases: 2. CDR1 is SGHRS and CDR2 is YFSETQ in the germline V gene. The DNA for the CDR3 is TGCGCCAGCAGCCCGGGACAGCAAGAGACCCAGTACTTC. Its translation: CASSPGQQETQYF.

The V and J genes are TRBV2 and TRBJ1-3; possible D gene TRBD1, 5 bases. Germline-derived CDR1 and CDR2 are SNHLY and FYNNEI. The V gene lost 2 bases and the J gene lost 4 bases, with 18 bases spanning the gap. The CDR3 is 17 amino acids. CDR3 nucleotides: TGTGCCAGCAGTGAACTGCCCCAGGGTAGGCCCGGAAACACCATATATTTT. Residues: CASSELPQGRPGNTIYF.

The rearrangement uses TRBV19 and TRBJ1-5, with 7 bases fitting TRBD1. The CDR3 runs to 14 residues. CDR1 is LNHDA, CDR2 SQIVND, per germline (reference sequence). The J segment lost 6 bases and the V segment lost 7 bases, leaving 9 bases of the junction unmatched. For the CDR3, the DNA is TGTGCCAGTACCCCGACAGGGAGTCTTCAGCCCCAGCATTTT. Translation gives CASTPTGSLQPQHF.

This rearrangement joins TRBV2 to TRBJ1-2; 7 bases are a match to TRBD1. V was clipped by 9 bases and J by 2 bases; unmatched bases: 3. The CDR3 extends over 12 amino acids. CDR1 SNHLY and CDR2 FYNNEI come from the germline V gene. This chain's CDR3 is CARQGQNYGYTF. Here the CDR3 DNA reads TGTGCCAGACAGGGACAGAACTATGGCTACACCTTC.